The clone carrying this TCR beta chain was seen only once. Across about two dozen US areas, participants ranged in age from about 18 to 90 years. Participant-given clinical history determined each cohort assignment. Participants in the exposed group had met a COVID-19 case in the 2 weeks before joining the study. The sample originates from a study of blood T cell repertoires in COVID-19. TCRdb keeps only in-frame clones here, not all; method: immunoSEQ multiplex PCR. The sample shows about 200,000 clones, 84% of them seen only once. The sequence was obtained from a young woman who had been exposed to COVID-19. The material sequenced was PBMCs or T cells enriched from blood (not recorded which).

Written as DNA, the CDR3 is TGCGCCAGCATCCCGACTAGCGGGGGCCCCAAAAAGACCCAGTACTTC. Translation gives CASIPTSGGPKKTQYF. The rearrangement uses TRBV5-1 and TRBJ2-5; 12 bases are a match to TRBD2. Trimming at V came to 6 bases and at J to 6 bases, leaving 12 bases not matched to a gene. The V gene's germline CDR1 is SGHRS and CDR2 YFSETQ. This CDR3 comprises 16 residues. The full variable domain, in which reference TRBV5-1 and TRBJ2-5 provide the parts outside the CDR3, is KAGVTQTPRYLIKTRGQQVTLSCSPISGHRSVSWYQQTPGQGLQFLFEYFSETQRNKGNFPGRFSGRQFSNSRSEMNVSTLELGDSALYLCASIPTSGGPKKTQYFGPGTRLLVL.